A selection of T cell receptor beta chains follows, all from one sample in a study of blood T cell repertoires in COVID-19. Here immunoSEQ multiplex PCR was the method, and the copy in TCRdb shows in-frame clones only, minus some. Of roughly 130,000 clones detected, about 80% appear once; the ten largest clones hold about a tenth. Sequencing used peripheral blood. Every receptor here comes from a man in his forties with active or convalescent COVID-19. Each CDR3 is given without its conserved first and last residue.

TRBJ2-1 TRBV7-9 ASSWDFSSYNEQF
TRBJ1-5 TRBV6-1 ASSEMGQGTQPQH
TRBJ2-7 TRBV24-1 ATSVTSSEQY
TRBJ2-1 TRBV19 ASSLARSSYNEQF
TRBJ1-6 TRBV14 ASSQTGGINSPLH
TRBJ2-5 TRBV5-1 ASALAMRETQY
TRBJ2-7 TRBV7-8 ASSHSGSYEQY
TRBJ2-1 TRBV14 ASSQLQGVNGNEQF
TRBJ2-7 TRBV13 ASSSRPGQTFSYEQY
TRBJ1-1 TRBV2 ASSGQRGTEAF
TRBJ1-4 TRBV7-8 ASSLRREKLF
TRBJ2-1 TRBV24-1 ATSDKPGQGARNEQF
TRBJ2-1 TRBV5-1 ASRRTGTSYNEQF
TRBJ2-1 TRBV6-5 ASTTGRAEQF
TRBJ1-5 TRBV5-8 ASSWVQGQPQH
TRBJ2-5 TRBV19 ASSTWTGGEETQY
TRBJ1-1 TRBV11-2 ASSIQGSTEAF
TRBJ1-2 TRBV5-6 ASSLSPDSSSNYGYT
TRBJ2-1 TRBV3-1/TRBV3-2 ASSQYSSGGLGFGEQF
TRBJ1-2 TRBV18 ASSEQGASNYGYT
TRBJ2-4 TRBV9 ASSVDGQGGKNIQY
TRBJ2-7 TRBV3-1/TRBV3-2 ASSRGTGGFNEQY
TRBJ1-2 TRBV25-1 ASSEPLQGSGYT
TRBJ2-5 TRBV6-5 ASSYSRSGGPETQY
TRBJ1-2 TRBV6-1 ASSGGTVALNYGYT
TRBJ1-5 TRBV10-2 ASSPGQGLPQH